Described below is a single TCR beta chain sequence and its context. Antigen unknown. The V gene's germline CDR1 is SGHVS and CDR2 FQNEAQ. The CDR3 spans 16 residues. Trimming stripped 0 bases from V and 0 bases from J, with 11 bases between. This specimen belongs to a study of cytomegalovirus exposure and HLA in healthy donors. Study-wide results and caveats: The later analysis indicated that the majority of CMV-associated TCR beta chains appeared HLA-restricted. A previous analysis found most TCR beta V segments productive roughly 87% or roughly 30% of the time.

In the PCR, 60 Vbeta and 13 Jbeta primers were used. In the authors' workflow: Approximately 80 million unique TCR beta chains, roughly 11 million of them shared, were counted by a later analysis. TCRdb keeps only in-frame clones here, not all; method: immunoSEQ multiplex PCR. D and trimming were read from the DNA, whereas the V and J calls and clone size are those reported in that table. The sample records some 130,000 clones, over 60% being singletons. This clonotype was sampled from a young man in good health and CMV-seronegative. Input material: PBMCs. The chain uses TRBV7-8 and TRBJ2-5; maybe TRBD1 (6 bases). This CDR3 is CASSLAQGRYQETQYF. The CDR3 nucleotides are TGTGCCAGCAGCTTAGCACAGGGAAGGTACCAAGAGACCCAGTACTTC.